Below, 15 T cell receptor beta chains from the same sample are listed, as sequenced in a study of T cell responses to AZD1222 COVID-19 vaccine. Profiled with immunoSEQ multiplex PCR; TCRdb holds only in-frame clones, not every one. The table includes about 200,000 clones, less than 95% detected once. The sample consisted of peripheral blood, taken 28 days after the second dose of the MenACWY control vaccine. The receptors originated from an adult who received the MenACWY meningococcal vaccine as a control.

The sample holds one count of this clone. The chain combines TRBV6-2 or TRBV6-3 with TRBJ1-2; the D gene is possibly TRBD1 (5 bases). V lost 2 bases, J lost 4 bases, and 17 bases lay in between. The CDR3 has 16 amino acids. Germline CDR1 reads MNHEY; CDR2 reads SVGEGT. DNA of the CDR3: TGTGCCAGCAGTTACAATCGGCGCAAGGGGCTCTATGGCTACACCTTC. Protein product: CASSYNRRKGLYGYTF.

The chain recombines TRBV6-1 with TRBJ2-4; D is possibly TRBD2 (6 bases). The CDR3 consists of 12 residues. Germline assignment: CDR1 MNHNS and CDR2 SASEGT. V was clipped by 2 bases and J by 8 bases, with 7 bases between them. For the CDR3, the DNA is TGTGCCAGCAGTGAATGGGGGGACATTCAGTACTTC. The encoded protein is CASSEWGDIQYF.

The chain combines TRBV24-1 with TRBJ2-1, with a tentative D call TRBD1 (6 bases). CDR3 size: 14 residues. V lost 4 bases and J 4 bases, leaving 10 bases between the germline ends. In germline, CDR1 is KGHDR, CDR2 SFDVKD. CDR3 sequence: CATSDPTGYNEQFF. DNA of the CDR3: TGTGCCACCAGTGACCCCACAGGGTACAATGAGCAGTTCTTC.

CDR3 loop: CASSLGDSTRETQYF. The CDR3 DNA follows: TGTGCCAGCAGTTTGGGGGACAGCACCCGGGAGACCCAGTACTTC. This sequence joins TRBV28 and TRBJ2-5; 7 bases match TRBD1. Germline values: CDR1 MDHEN, CDR2 SYDVKM. V shed 3 bases, J shed 5 bases, and the junction held 9 bases outside the gene matches. CDR3 length equals 15 residues.

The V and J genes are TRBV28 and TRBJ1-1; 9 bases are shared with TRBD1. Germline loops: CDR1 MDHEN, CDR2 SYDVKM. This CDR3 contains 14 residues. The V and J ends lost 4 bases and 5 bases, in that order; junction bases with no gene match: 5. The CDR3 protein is CASSSGTGTTEAFF. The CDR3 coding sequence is TGTGCCAGCAGTTCCGGGACAGGGACGACTGAAGCTTTCTTT.

The chain's CDR3 is CASKSNTEAFF. In DNA form, the CDR3 reads TGTGCCAGCAAGTCGAACACTGAAGCTTTCTTT. J is TRBJ1-1 and V is TRBV27, with D unclear. Germline lookup yields CDR1 MNHEY and CDR2 SMNVEV (reference sequence). CDR3 length equals 11 residues. The germline V and J ends were trimmed by 7 bases and 1 base, with 4 bases remaining between them.

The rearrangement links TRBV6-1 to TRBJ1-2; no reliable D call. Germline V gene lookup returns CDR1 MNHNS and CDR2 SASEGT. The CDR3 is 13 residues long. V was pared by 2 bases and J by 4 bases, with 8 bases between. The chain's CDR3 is CASSENQVYGYTF. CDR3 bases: TGTGCCAGCAGTGAAAACCAGGTCTATGGCTACACCTTC.

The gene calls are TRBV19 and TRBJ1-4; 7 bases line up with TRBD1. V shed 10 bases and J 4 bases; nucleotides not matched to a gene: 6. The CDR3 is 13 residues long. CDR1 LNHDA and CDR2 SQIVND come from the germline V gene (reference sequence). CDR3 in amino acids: CATRDRNNEKLFF. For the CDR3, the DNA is TGTGCCACCCGGGACAGAAATAATGAAAAACTGTTTTTT.

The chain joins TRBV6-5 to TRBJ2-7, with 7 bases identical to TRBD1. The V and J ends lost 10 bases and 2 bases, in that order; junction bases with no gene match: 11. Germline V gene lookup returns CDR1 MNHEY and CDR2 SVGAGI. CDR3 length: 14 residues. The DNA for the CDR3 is TGTGCCACGGGAAGGGACAGTTCTACCTACGAGCAGTACTTC. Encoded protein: CATGRDSSTYEQYF.

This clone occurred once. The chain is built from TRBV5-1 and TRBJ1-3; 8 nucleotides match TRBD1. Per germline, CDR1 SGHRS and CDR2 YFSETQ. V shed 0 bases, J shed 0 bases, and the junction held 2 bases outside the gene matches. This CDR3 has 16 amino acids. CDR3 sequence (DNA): TGCGCCAGCAGCTTGGTTGGACAGGGCTCTGGAAACACCATATATTTT. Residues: CASSLVGQGSGNTIYF.

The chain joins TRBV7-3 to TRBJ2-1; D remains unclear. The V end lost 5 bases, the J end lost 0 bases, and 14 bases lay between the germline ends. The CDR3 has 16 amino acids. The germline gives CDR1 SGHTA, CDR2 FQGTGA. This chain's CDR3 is CASSLHPSGSYNEQFF. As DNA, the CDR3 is TGTGCCAGCAGCCTACACCCATCGGGCTCCTACAATGAGCAGTTCTTC.

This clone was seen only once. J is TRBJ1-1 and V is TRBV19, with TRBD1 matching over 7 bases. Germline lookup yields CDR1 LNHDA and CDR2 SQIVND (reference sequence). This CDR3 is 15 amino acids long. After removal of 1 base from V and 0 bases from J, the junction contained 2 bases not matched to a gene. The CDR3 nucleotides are TGTGCCAGTAGTATAGCAGGGGGAATGAACACTGAAGCTTTCTTT. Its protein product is CASSIAGGMNTEAFF.

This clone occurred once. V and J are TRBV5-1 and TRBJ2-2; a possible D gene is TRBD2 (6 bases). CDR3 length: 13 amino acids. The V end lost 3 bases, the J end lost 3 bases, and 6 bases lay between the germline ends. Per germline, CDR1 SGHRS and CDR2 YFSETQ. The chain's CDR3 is CASSWDYTGELFF. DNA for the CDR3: TGCGCCAGCAGCTGGGACTACACCGGGGAGCTGTTTTTT.

The chain's CDR3 is CASYGGDSEAFF. The CDR3 DNA reads TGCGCCAGCTATGGAGGTGACAGTGAAGCTTTCTTT. The chain employs TRBV5-1 and TRBJ1-1; D possibly corresponds to TRBD1 (5 bases). In germline, CDR1 is SGHRS, CDR2 YFSETQ. V lost 7 bases to trimming and J lost 7 bases, with 14 bases between them. CDR3 length equals 12 residues.

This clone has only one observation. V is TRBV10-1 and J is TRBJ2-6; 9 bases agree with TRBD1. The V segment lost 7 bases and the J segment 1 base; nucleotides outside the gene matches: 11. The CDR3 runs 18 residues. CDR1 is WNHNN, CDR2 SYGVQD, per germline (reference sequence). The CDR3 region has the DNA TGCGCCAGCAACCTTCGGTCGGGACAGGGATCTGGGGCCAACGTCCTGACTTTC. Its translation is CASNLRSGQGSGANVLTF.